These T cell receptor beta chains were read from a single sample in a study of T-cell reconstitution after alpha-beta-depleted transplantation in children. MiXCR, run by TCRdb on the PCR reads, gives a single entry per CDR3 protein. The table records 200,000 or so distinct CDR3 sequences, 5.5% to 7% of them present only once. The input for sequencing was PBMCs, taken before TCRalphabeta/CD19-depleted stem cell transplant. Receptors originate from a girl in the first two years of life with combined immunodeficiency, due to receive a stem cell transplant. The CDR3 runs from the conserved cysteine through the conserved F or W. The D gene is left open where the match is weak. Where a row states a size, it is once, few, many or the class of an expanded clone; other rows omit it.

.	TRBV3-1	TRBJ1-2	.	CASSQDPDATRYGYTF	TGTGCCAGCAGCCAAGATCCGGACGCCACCCGCTATGGCTACACCTTC
.	TRBV12-3/TRBV12-4	TRBJ2-2	many	CASSWGALLNTGELFF	TGTGCCAGCAGTTGGGGTGCCCTACTTAACACCGGGGAGCTGTTTTTT
.	TRBV24-1	TRBJ2-3	few	CATSSWTDTDTQYF	TGTGCCACCAGTTCCTGGACAGATACAGATACGCAGTATTTT
.	TRBV7-2	TRBJ2-1	many	CASSPFWNEQFF	TGTGCCAGCAGCCCTTTTTGGAATGAGCAGTTCTTC
.	TRBV9	TRBJ2-7	many	CASSVFGGGYEQYF	TGTGCCAGCAGCGTATTCGGGGGAGGCTACGAGCAGTACTTC
TRBD1	TRBV4-1	TRBJ1-1	many	CASSHIQGALLNTEAFF	TGCGCCAGCAGCCATATACAGGGGGCCCTCTTGAACACTGAAGCTTTCTTT
.	TRBV19	TRBJ2-6	.	CASSMLRSPGANVLTF	TGTGCCAGTAGTATGCTGAGGAGCCCTGGGGCCAACGTCCTGACTTTC
.	TRBV6-4	TRBJ1-1	many	CASRMRAPEAFF	TGTGCCAGCAGGATGCGGGCCCCTGAAGCTTTCTTT
.	TRBV27	TRBJ2-7	many	CASSFGAGNEQYF	TGTGCCAGCAGTTTCGGGGCAGGGAACGAGCAGTACTTC
TRBD2	TRBV12-3/TRBV12-4	TRBJ2-7	many	CASRRTSGTSSGRNEQYF	TGTGCCAGCAGACGGACTAGCGGGACCTCTTCGGGTCGGAACGAGCAGTACTTC
.	TRBV20-1	TRBJ2-7	few	CSARDLQAAYEQYF	TGCAGTGCTAGAGATTTGCAGGCCGCCTACGAGCAGTACTTC
TRBD1	TRBV5-5	TRBJ2-5	many	CASSSWTGQETQYF	TGTGCCAGCAGCTCGTGGACAGGGCAAGAGACCCAGTACTTC
.	TRBV5-5	TRBJ2-5	many	CASSLKRAETQYF	TGTGCCAGCAGCTTGAAAAGGGCGGAGACCCAGTACTTC
TRBD2	TRBV20-1	TRBJ2-3	few	CSARVSGSQDTQYF	TGCAGTGCTAGAGTCAGCGGGAGTCAAGATACGCAGTATTTT
.	TRBV4-2	TRBJ2-5	.	CASSQDFSRWETQYF	TGTGCCAGCAGCCAAGATTTCTCACGGTGGGAGACCCAGTACTTC
TRBD2	TRBV9	TRBJ2-1	many	CAAQTGTSGRNEQFF	TGTGCCGCTCAAACCGGGACTAGCGGGCGCAATGAGCAGTTCTTC
TRBD2	TRBV5-1	TRBJ2-5	many	CASSGLEQETQYF	TGCGCCAGCAGCGGACTAGAACAAGAGACCCAGTACTTC
TRBD1	TRBV12-3/TRBV12-4	TRBJ2-1	many	CASSPGQGGNNEQFF	TGTGCCAGCAGTCCGGGACAGGGGGGGAACAATGAGCAGTTCTTC
.	TRBV20-1	TRBJ1-5	many	CSPRRYTLRQPQHF	TGCAGTCCTAGGAGGTACACTTTAAGGCAGCCCCAGCATTTT
TRBD2	TRBV29-1	TRBJ2-5	many	CSGGGWTSGKETQYF	TGCAGCGGCGGAGGTTGGACTAGCGGAAAAGAGACCCAGTACTTC
.	TRBV20-1	TRBJ2-1	many	CSARLAHRGQFF	TGCAGTGCTAGATTAGCACATAGGGGGCAGTTCTTC
.	TRBV4-2	TRBJ1-2	many	CASSQAGWDGYTF	TGTGCCAGCAGCCAAGCTGGGTGGGACGGCTACACCTTC
TRBD1	TRBV20-1	TRBJ2-1	many	CSARDSQGADNEQFF	TGCAGTGCTAGAGATAGCCAGGGGGCGGACAATGAGCAGTTCTTC
.	TRBV12-3/TRBV12-4	TRBJ1-5	many	CASSLAGAGKPQHF	TGTGCCAGCAGTTTAGCAGGGGCCGGGAAGCCCCAGCATTTT
TRBD2	TRBV20-1	TRBJ2-3	many	CSAITLTSGLTDTQYF	TGCAGTGCTATCACCCTGACTAGCGGTCTCACAGATACGCAGTATTTT
.	TRBV6-4	TRBJ1-4	many	CASSDPVTLEEKLFF	TGTGCCAGCAGTGACCCAGTTACATTGGAGGAAAAACTGTTTTTT
.	TRBV7-2	TRBJ1-1	many	CASSVSAMNTEAFF	TGTGCCAGCAGCGTCAGCGCCATGAACACTGAAGCTTTCTTT
TRBD1	TRBV5-1	TRBJ1-2	many	CASSLTPGTVHYYTF	TGCGCCAGCAGCTTGACCCCTGGGACAGTTCACTACTACACCTTC
.	TRBV12-3/TRBV12-4	TRBJ2-5	many	CASSFGIAELGTQYF	TGTGCCAGCAGTTTTGGGATAGCGGAATTAGGGACCCAGTACTTC
.	TRBV6-4	TRBJ2-1	many	CASSDSGGNNEQFF	TGTGCCAGCAGTGACTCGGGCGGGAACAATGAGCAGTTCTTC
.	TRBV28	TRBJ1-5	many	CASSLAIYQPQHF	TGTGCCAGCAGTTTAGCAATTTATCAGCCCCAGCATTTT
.	TRBV4-3	TRBJ2-5	many	CASSQDLSRTGALQETQYF	TGCGCCAGCAGCCAAGATCTTAGTAGAACGGGGGCCCTCCAAGAGACCCAGTACTTC